The 13 T cell receptor beta chains reported below all come from one sample, sequenced in a study of T cells in Graves' hyperthyroidism and ophthalmopathy (dated by TCRdb to the late 2010s). Library preparation used multiplex PCR. TCRdb lists the instrument as Illumina HiSeq 2000. TCR beta CDR3 regions were amplified from RNA transcripts. The TCR CDR3 was subjected to a first round of RT-PCR using the HTBI primer set and the Qiagen OneStep RT-PCR kit. The raw public data were reprocessed by TCRdb itself: fastp quality trimming at Q25, MiXCR clonotype calling, in-frame beta chains only. When rows share a CDR3 protein, they turn into one entry using the most common DNA and genes. In this sample the table shows under 450,000 distinct CDR3 sequences, approximately 14% of which occur a single time. The ten largest clones represent just under 8% of the sample. Sequences were obtained from blood. Every receptor here comes from a woman aged 18-35 years with Graves' hyperthyroidism.

The CDR3 reads CASSKGRGAFF. DNA of the CDR3: TGTGCCAGCAGTAAGGGCCGGGGAGCTTTCTTT. This rearrangement joins TRBV12-3 or TRBV12-4 to TRBJ1-1; no clear D gene. The CDR3 is 11 amino acids. V lost 5 bases, J lost 10 bases, and 11 bases lay in between.

The rearrangement uses TRBV19 and TRBJ2-7, with D possibly being TRBD2 (7 bases). The CDR3 length is 15 residues. The germline V gene encodes CDR1 LNHDA and CDR2 SQIVND (reference sequence). Trimming removed 3 bases from V and 7 bases from J, with 19 bases in between. The CDR3 coding sequence is TGTGCCAGTAGTATGCCGGGGAGGGGGACTTGGGAGCAGTACTTC. It translates to CASSMPGRGTWEQYF.

This clonotype has a count of ten or more. CDR3 nucleotide sequence: TGTGCCAGCTCACAGGGCGCTAGCGGGATTTTATACGAGCAGTACTTC. It yields the protein CASSQGASGILYEQYF. The rearrangement uses TRBV18 and TRBJ2-7; the match to TRBD2 covers 9 bases. Germline trimming cut 4 bases from V and 4 bases from J; bases unmatched to any gene: 11. CDR1 and CDR2 (germline): KGHSH, LQKENI. The CDR3 is 16 residues long.

In this sample, this clonotype turned up many times. CDR3 region: CASRERRGNTEAFF. The CDR3 DNA sequence: TGTGCCAGCAGAGAAAGGCGAGGAAACACTGAAGCTTTCTTT. V is TRBV27 and J is TRBJ1-1; D remains unclear. CDR3 length: 14 amino acids. Germline V gene data show CDR1 as MNHEY and CDR2 as SMNVEV (reference sequence). Trimming left V 6 bases short and J 2 bases short, with 13 bases between.

Many counts were recorded for this clonotype. This rearrangement joins TRBV18 to TRBJ1-5; possibly TRBD1 for D (6 bases). Per germline, CDR1 KGHSH and CDR2 LQKENI. V was shortened by 3 bases and J by 1 base, with 16 bases between the two germline ends. The CDR3 has 17 residues. CDR3 in amino acids: CASSPSGGGTSNQPQHF. The CDR3 region has the DNA TGTGCCAGCTCACCCTCGGGGGGGGGCACGAGCAATCAGCCCCAGCATTTT.

This clonotype occurred many times. The V gene is TRBV6-1, the J gene TRBJ2-2, with 12 bases fitting TRBD2. Per germline, CDR1 MNHNS and CDR2 SASEGT. Trimming removed 6 bases from V and 4 bases from J; junction bases left unmatched: 3. The CDR3 is made up of 15 amino acids. The CDR3 reads CASRPTSGSTGELFF. CDR3 DNA: TGTGCCAGCAGACCGACTAGCGGGAGCACCGGGGAGCTGTTTTTT.

This clonotype was observed a few times. V usage is TRBV5-1 and J usage is TRBJ2-4, with TRBD1 matching over 7 bases. The CDR3 covers 16 residues. V was clipped by 4 bases and J by 0 bases; unmatched bases: 7. Germline CDR1 SGHRS, CDR2 YFSETQ. CDR3 sequence (DNA): TGCGCCAGCAGCCCGGGACAGAATCTAGCCAAAAACATTCAGTACTTC. Its translation: CASSPGQNLAKNIQYF.

This clonotype was seen at least ten times. The chain employs TRBV27 and TRBJ2-7, with 8 bases lining up with TRBD1. This CDR3 has 14 amino acids. The V and J ends lost 3 bases and 4 bases, in that order; junction bases with no gene match: 5. The germline V gene has CDR1 MNHEY and CDR2 SMNVEV (reference sequence). CDR3 sequence reads: CASSFRTGLYEQYF. Here the CDR3 DNA reads TGTGCCAGCAGTTTTAGGACAGGGCTATACGAGCAGTACTTC.

This clonotype showed up many times. The rearrangement joins TRBV2 to TRBJ1-3, with TRBD1 matching 7 bases. V trimming: 10 bases; J trimming: 4 bases; junction bases outside the gene matches: 13. The CDR3 is made up of 15 amino acids. Germline CDR1 SNHLY, CDR2 FYNNEI. The CDR3 DNA is TGTGCCACCCGGAAGGGGGCCGAACTCGGAAACACCATATATTTT. Protein: CATRKGAELGNTIYF.

The chain combines TRBV20-1 with TRBJ2-5; D is unresolved. In germline, CDR1 is DFQATT, CDR2 SNEGSKA (reference sequence). The length of the CDR3 is 16 residues. V gave up 0 bases and J gave up 6 bases, with 20 bases separating them. The CDR3 sequence: CSAREPIKFGVKTQYF. In DNA, the CDR3 is TGCAGTGCTAGAGAGCCCATCAAATTTGGGGTGAAGACCCAGTACTTC.

In its sample, this clonotype was seen a few times. This may come from a read error, since a much larger clone is one base off. The chain is built from TRBV6-1 and TRBJ1-1, with D possibly TRBD1 on 5 matching bases. This CDR3 spans 15 amino acids. CDR1 is MNHNS and CDR2 is SASEGT in the germline V gene. In DNA form, the CDR3 reads TGTGCCAGCAGTGAAGCGCGGCCTTGGGGGGGAGAAGTTTTCTTT. This codes for CASSEARPWGGEVFF.

This clonotype was seen repeatedly, ten times or more. The chain is built from TRBV7-3 and TRBJ2-1; no clear D. V was pared by 1 base and J by 10 bases, with 8 bases between. Germline V lookup: CDR1 SGHTA, CDR2 FQGTGA. This CDR3 comprises 12 residues. CDR3 DNA: TGTGCCAGCAGCTTAAATAGTAACGAGCAGTTCTTC. This encodes CASSLNSNEQFF.

This clonotype was seen only a few times. The J gene is TRBJ2-7, the V gene TRBV29-1; D uncertain. V lost 5 bases, J lost 4 bases, and 9 bases lay in between. Germline V gives CDR1 SQVTM, CDR2 ANQGSEA. The CDR3 spans 11 residues. The DNA of the CDR3 is TGCAGCGTTCGGACCGCGTACGAGCAGTACTTC. Its protein product is CSVRTAYEQYF.